This TCR beta chain was sequenced in a study of T-cell memory formation after mild COVID-19. General observations from the study: The appearance of some responding clones in pre-infection memory suggested that cross-reactive memory joined. CD4+ bias marked clones expanding day 15 to 37, unlike balanced contracting clones.

TCRdb re-derived calls from the 5' RACE reads in MiXCR, one entry per CDR3 protein. This sample has about 240,000 distinct CDR3 sequences, with 9.4% found just once. Notes on this clonotype: What it recognizes is unknown.

The CDR3 totals 16 residues. The germline CDR1 and CDR2 sequences are MGHRA and YSYEKL. Trimming cost V 3 bases and J 0 bases; bases outside gene matches: 4. The sequenced material came from PBMCs or a T cell subset sorted from them (not recorded which). V and J are TRBV4-1 and TRBJ1-4; 7 positions agree with TRBD1. This clonotype was sampled from a man between 18 and 35 years old who had mild COVID-19 (a few samples of this study predate the infection). Cell type and time point are not known. CDR3 in amino acids: CASSQQGVATNEKLFF. In nucleotides, the CDR3 is TGCGCCAGCAGCCAGCAGGGGGTAGCAACTAATGAAAAACTGTTTTTT.